These 9 T cell receptor beta chains came from one sample sequenced in a study of cytomegalovirus exposure and HLA in healthy donors. PCR amplification relied on 60 Vbeta primers (plus 13 Jbeta primers). Assay used: immunoSEQ multiplex PCR; TCRdb lists only in-frame clones, some missing. The data contain around 130,000 clones, about 81% of them seen just once; the ten biggest clones take up around 2%. The sample taken for sequencing was PBMCs. These receptors originate from a man in his forties or fifties in good health and CMV-seronegative.

The J gene is TRBJ2-7, the V gene TRBV19; D is perhaps TRBD1 (5 bases). The CDR3 totals 14 residues. V lost 4 bases and J lost 4, with 14 bases in between. Germline CDR1 reads LNHDA; CDR2 reads SQIVND (reference sequence). The CDR3 sequence is CASSTTEREYEQYF. For the CDR3, the DNA is TGTGCCAGTAGTACGACAGAAAGGGAATACGAGCAGTACTTC. Full variable domain (missing parts from reference TRBV19 and TRBJ2-7): DGGITQSPKYLFRKEGQNVTLSCEQNLNHDAMYWYRQDPGQGLRLIYYSQIVNDFQKGDIAEGYSVSREKKESFPLTVTSAQKNPTAFYLCASSTTEREYEQYFGPGTRLTVT.

V is TRBV7-9 and J is TRBJ1-5; 7 bases line up with TRBD1. This CDR3 has 15 residues. Per germline, CDR1 SEHNR and CDR2 FQNEAQ (reference sequence). The ends lost 5 bases at V and 3 bases at J; junction bases unmatched: 7. The CDR3 DNA follows: TGTGCCAGCAGCCCAGACAGGGTCGCCAATCAGCCCCAGCATTTT. Its translation: CASSPDRVANQPQHF.

The chain is built from TRBV6-6 and TRBJ2-2; no clear D gene. The germline V gene encodes CDR1 MNHNY and CDR2 SVGAGI (reference sequence). The germline V and J ends were trimmed by 5 bases and 3 bases, with 4 bases remaining between them. CDR3 length equals 12 residues. The CDR3: CASSLYTGELFF. CDR3 DNA sequence: TGTGCCAGCAGTCTATACACCGGGGAGCTGTTTTTT.

This chain links TRBV5-1 with TRBJ1-1, with D unclear. The CDR3 extends over 13 amino acids. Per germline, CDR1 SGHRS and CDR2 YFSETQ. CDR3 coding DNA: TGCGCAAGCCGGTCGGGGTGGAACACTGAAGCTTTCTTT. Translated: CASRSGWNTEAFF.

The V and J genes are TRBV18 and TRBJ2-1; TRBD2 matches 8 bases. CDR3 length equals 15 residues. Germline CDR1 KGHSH, CDR2 LQKENI. V was clipped by 4 bases and J by 9 bases; unmatched bases: 11. In DNA, the CDR3 is TGTGCCAGCTCACGCAAAGTAGCGGGGATGGTTGAGCAGTTCTTC. Its protein is CASSRKVAGMVEQFF.

The chain combines TRBV9 with TRBJ1-1; TRBD1 is a possible D gene (5 bases). The CDR3 is 13 residues long. Between the trimmed V and J ends, which lost 4 bases and 2 bases, there was a span of 9 bases. Germline CDR1 and CDR2: SGDLS and YYNGEE. The CDR3 DNA is TGTGCCAGCAGCATCACAGGTAACACTGAAGCTTTCTTT. Its translation: CASSITGNTEAFF.

The chain has TRBV5-5 and TRBJ2-1, with 9 nucleotides matching TRBD1. The V and J ends lost 4 bases and 7 bases, in that order; junction bases with no gene match: 12. Looked up from germline, CDR1 is SGHKS and CDR2 is YYEKEE (reference sequence). This CDR3 comprises 16 residues. CDR3 DNA sequence: TGTGCCAGCAGCCCGAGGACAGGGGCGCGATTTAATGAGCAGTTCTTC. This translates into CASSPRTGARFNEQFF. Based on the CDR3 plus reference TRBV5-5 and TRBJ2-1, the full variable domain is DAGVTQSPTHLIKTRGQQVTLRCSPISGHKSVSWYQQVLGQGPQFIFQYYEKEERGRGNFPDRFSARQFPNYSSELNVNALLLGDSALYLCASSPRTGARFNEQFFGPGTRLTVL.

The gene calls are TRBV11-2 and TRBJ2-2; 8 positions match TRBD1. In germline, CDR1 is SGHAT, CDR2 FQNNGV. This CDR3 has 15 amino acids. V was pared by 3 bases and J by 7 bases, with 7 bases of the junction left unmatched. CDR3 amino acids: CASSLVQGGVGELFF. The CDR3, as DNA: TGTGCCAGCAGCTTGGTACAGGGGGGCGTCGGGGAGCTGTTTTTT.

With regard to this clone: At one of its ends the junction is not consistent with the germline gene, which may arise from a read error. Other nucleotide sequences from this sample produce the same CDR3. The chain has TRBV28 and TRBJ1-4; 9 bases align to TRBD1. CDR1 is MDHEN and CDR2 is SYDVKM in the germline V gene. The CDR3 totals 15 residues. In DNA form, the CDR3 reads TGTGCCAGCAGGGGACCGGGACAGGGACATGAAAAGCTGTTTTTT. Translated: CASRGPGQGHEKLFF.